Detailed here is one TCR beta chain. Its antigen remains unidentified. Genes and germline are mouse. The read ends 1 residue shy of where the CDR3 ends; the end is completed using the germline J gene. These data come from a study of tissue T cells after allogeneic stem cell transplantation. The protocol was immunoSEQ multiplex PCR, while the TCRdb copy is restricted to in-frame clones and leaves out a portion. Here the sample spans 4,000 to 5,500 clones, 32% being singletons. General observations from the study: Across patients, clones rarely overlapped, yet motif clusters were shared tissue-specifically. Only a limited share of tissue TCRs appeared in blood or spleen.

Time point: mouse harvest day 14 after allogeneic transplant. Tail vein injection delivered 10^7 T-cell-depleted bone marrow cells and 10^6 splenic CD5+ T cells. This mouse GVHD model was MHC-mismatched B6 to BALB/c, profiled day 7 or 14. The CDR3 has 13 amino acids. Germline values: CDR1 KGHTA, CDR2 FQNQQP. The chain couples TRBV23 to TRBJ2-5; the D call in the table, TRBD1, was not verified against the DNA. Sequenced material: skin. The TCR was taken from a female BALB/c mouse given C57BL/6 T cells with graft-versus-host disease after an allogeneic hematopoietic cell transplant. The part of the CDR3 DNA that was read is TGCTCCAGCAGTCAAGGACAGGCCGACACCCAGTAC. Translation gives CSSSQGQADTQY. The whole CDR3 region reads CSSSQGQADTQYF.